These 13 T cell receptor beta chains share one sample of origin, sequenced in a study of cytomegalovirus exposure and HLA in healthy donors (dated by TCRdb to 2017 to 2019). The library was built by means of the immunoSEQ multiplex PCR assay. The multiplex PCR relied on a mix of 60 forward primers for TCR Vbeta segments and 13 reverse primers for TCR Jbeta segments. Sourced from immuneACCESS, this table was stored by TCRdb with only in-frame sequences that have V and J called. A share of the clones is absent; for the studies checked, an unresolved V gene accounts for under half, and the remainder has no known explanation. This sample holds about 140,000 clones; approximately 70% were observed only once. In total, the top ten clones hold approximately 6.5% of the sample. The material sequenced was PBMCs. The receptor source for this set is a woman aged 55-69 years in good health and CMV-seronegative.

The chain links TRBV6-1 to TRBJ2-3, with 9 bases lining up with TRBD2. J lost 5 bases, V lost 7 bases, and 7 bases had no gene match. The V gene's germline CDR1 is MNHNS and CDR2 SASEGT. CDR3 length: 14 amino acids. The CDR3 loop reads CASNGGGALDTQYF. The CDR3 coding sequence is TGTGCCAGCAACGGCGGGGGGGCTCTAGATACGCAGTATTTT.

This rearrangement joins TRBV6-5 to TRBJ2-1; TRBD2 matches 9 bases. CDR1 MNHEY and CDR2 SVGAGI come from the germline V gene. V shed 7 bases and J 5 bases; nucleotides not matched to a gene: 9. The CDR3 is made up of 15 amino acids. The CDR3 nucleotides read TGTGCCAGCAAAAAGGCGGGAGGGCCGAACAATGAGCAGTTCTTC. Protein sequence: CASKKAGGPNNEQFF.

The chain uses TRBV7-2 and TRBJ2-1; D gene ambiguous. Germline V gene lookup returns CDR1 SGHTA and CDR2 FQGNSA. V lost 5 bases and J lost 15, with 20 bases in between. The CDR3 totals 13 residues. CDR3 in DNA: TGTGCCAGCAGCCACGACCCTGGAGCCTGGTGGTTCTTC. Encoded protein: CASSHDPGAWWFF. The full variable domain, with the rest looked up from reference TRBV7-2 and TRBJ2-1, is GAGVSQSPSNKVTEKGKDVELRCDPISGHTALYWYRQSLGQGLEFLIYFQGNSAPDKSGLPSDRFSAERTGGSVSTLTIQRTQQEDSAVYLCASSHDPGAWWFFGPGTRLTVL.

This clone was recorded a few times. The J gene is TRBJ2-7, the V gene TRBV28; 9 bases line up with TRBD1. V trimming: 6 bases; J trimming: 5 bases; junction bases outside the gene matches: 11. This CDR3 has 15 amino acids. From germline, CDR1 is MDHEN and CDR2 SYDVKM. CDR3 sequence: CASRPTTGGWNEQYF. The CDR3, as DNA: TGTGCCAGCAGACCCACGACAGGGGGGTGGAACGAGCAGTACTTC.

The rearrangement joins TRBV9 to TRBJ2-7, with D possibly matching TRBD1 (5 bases). Germline CDR1 reads SGDLS; CDR2 reads YYNGEE. The CDR3 spans 13 residues. The V end lost 0 bases, the J end lost 6 bases, and 10 bases lay between the germline ends. The CDR3 region is CASSVGQGGEQYF. The CDR3 DNA reads TGTGCCAGCAGCGTAGGGCAGGGTGGCGAGCAGTACTTC. Filled out from reference TRBV9 and TRBJ2-7, the complete variable domain reads DSGVTQTPKHLITATGQRVTLRCSPRSGDLSVYWYQQSLDQGLQFLIQYYNGEERAKGNILERFSAQQFPDLHSELNLSSLELGDSALYFCASSVGQGGEQYFGPGTRLTVT.

This CDR3 is CASLEGAAYGYTF. The CDR3 bases are TGCGCCAGCCTCGAAGGGGCCGCCTATGGCTACACCTTC. This rearrangement joins TRBV23-1 to TRBJ1-2; a weak D match, TRBD1 (5 bases). TRBV23-1 is treated as an ORF (open reading frame) with a function not yet certain. The V end lost 8 bases, the J end lost 4 bases, and 14 bases lay between the germline ends. The CDR3 spans 13 residues.

The sample holds a few counts of this clone. The chain joins TRBV6-1 to TRBJ1-5; D is uncertain. V was trimmed by 0 bases and J by 4 bases, leaving 10 bases between them. CDR3 size: 15 residues. Germline CDR1 reads MNHNS; CDR2 reads SASEGT. This chain's CDR3 is CASSEARSGNQPQHF. CDR3 nucleotide sequence: TGTGCCAGCAGTGAAGCGCGGAGTGGAAATCAGCCCCAGCATTTT.

This chain links TRBV5-1 with TRBJ2-7; the D gene is possibly TRBD2 (7 bases). The germline gives CDR1 SGHRS, CDR2 YFSETQ. This CDR3 region has 15 residues. V was cut by 0 bases and J by 2 bases, with 12 bases left in between. CDR3 region: CASSLEWGGPYEQYF. Written as DNA, the CDR3 is TGCGCCAGCAGCTTGGAGTGGGGGGGGCCCTACGAGCAGTACTTC.

The chain employs TRBV2 and TRBJ2-7; D is ambiguous. This CDR3 is 13 amino acids long. CDR1 is SNHLY, CDR2 FYNNEI, per germline. Trimming left V 6 bases short and J 9 bases short, with 18 bases between. The CDR3 region is CASRETTDSAQYF. CDR3 bases: TGTGCCAGCAGAGAGACCACCGACTCGGCGCAGTACTTC.

To note about this clone: The junction does not match germline at one end; this may be a read error. The chain has TRBV7-9 and TRBJ1-1, with 8 bases that match TRBD1. The germline gives CDR1 SEHNR, CDR2 FQNEAQ (reference sequence). There are 14 residues in the CDR3. The CDR3: CSSIPQGAGTEAFF. CDR3 in DNA: TGTTCCAGCATCCCTCAGGGGGCAGGGACTGAAGCTTTCTTT.

The genes are TRBV6-6 and TRBJ2-5; 9 bases match TRBD2. Judging by the DNA end, TRBJ2-7 fits better; the J call may be wrong. The CDR3 extends over 13 amino acids. The germline V gene has CDR1 MNHNY and CDR2 SVGAGI (reference sequence). CDR3 sequence: CASMLAGRDEQYF. DNA for the CDR3: TGTGCCAGCATGCTAGCGGGAAGGGACGAGCAGTACTTC.

The V gene is TRBV6-5, the J gene TRBJ1-5; D remains unclear. The CDR3 is 13 residues long. V lost 2 bases and J 4 bases, leaving 6 bases between the germline ends. Germline V lookup: CDR1 MNHEY, CDR2 SVGAGI. CDR3 coding DNA: TGTGCCAGCAGTTACGATGAGAATCAGCCCCAGCATTTT. This sequence encodes CASSYDENQPQHF.

The chain employs TRBV5-1 and TRBJ2-3; possible D gene TRBD1, 5 bases. CDR1 and CDR2 (germline): SGHRS, YFSETQ. Trimming stripped 3 bases from V and 0 bases from J, with 11 bases between. The CDR3 covers 15 residues. The DNA for the CDR3 is TGCGCCAGCAGCTGGCGACAGTCCAGCACAGATACGCAGTATTTT. Protein product: CASSWRQSSTDTQYF.